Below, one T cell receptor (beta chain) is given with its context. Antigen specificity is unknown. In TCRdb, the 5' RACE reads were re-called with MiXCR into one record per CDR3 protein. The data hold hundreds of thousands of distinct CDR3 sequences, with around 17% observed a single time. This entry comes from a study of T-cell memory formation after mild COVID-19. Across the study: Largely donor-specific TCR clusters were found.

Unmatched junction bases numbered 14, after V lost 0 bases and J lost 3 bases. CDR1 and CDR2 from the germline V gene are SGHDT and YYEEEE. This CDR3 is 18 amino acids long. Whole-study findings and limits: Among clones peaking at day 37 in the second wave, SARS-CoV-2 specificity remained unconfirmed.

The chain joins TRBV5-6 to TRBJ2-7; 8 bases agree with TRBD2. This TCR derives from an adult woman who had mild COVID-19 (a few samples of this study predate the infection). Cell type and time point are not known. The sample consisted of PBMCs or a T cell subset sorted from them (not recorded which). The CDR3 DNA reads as TGTGCCAGCAGCTTGGATGGGGCGATTCAGCGGGAGTTCTACGAGCAGTACTTC. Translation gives CASSLDGAIQREFYEQYF.